The rows below give T cell receptor beta chains drawn from one sample of a study of T cell repertoires in cytomegalovirus infection. One entry per CDR3 protein, called by TCRdb with MiXCR from the reads. The sample carries more than 110,000 distinct CDR3 sequences, over 30% recorded once. These receptors' antigens are unknown. The source material was CD8+ T cells from cultured PBMCs, sampled from culture after CMV antigen stimulation. The source is a human donor in good health (CMV status not recorded). Some clones in this sample may be carry-over from other donors' samples. CDR3s include the opening cysteine and the closing phenylalanine or tryptophan. A D gene is named only where the DNA matches it firmly. The size field is filled for only some rows; it gives once, few, many or a size class.

D gene	V gene	J gene	clone size	CDR3 protein	CDR3 DNA
.	TRBV2	TRBJ2-1	many	CASSEEKGGKNEQFF	TGTGCCAGCAGTGAAGAGAAGGGGGGGAAGAATGAGCAGTTCTTC
.	TRBV7-6	TRBJ2-1	.	CASSNRDYDEQFF	TGTGCCAGCAGCAACCGGGATTACGATGAGCAGTTCTTC
.	TRBV12-3/TRBV12-4	TRBJ2-3	many	CASSLVLSTDTQYF	TGTGCCAGCAGTTTAGTCCTCAGCACAGATACGCAGTATTTT
.	TRBV12-3/TRBV12-4	TRBJ1-1	few	CASSFNTEAFF	TGTGCCAGCAGTTTCAACACTGAAGCTTTCTTT
.	TRBV2	TRBJ1-2	.	CASRALPQDGYTF	TGTGCCAGCAGGGCCCTCCCACAGGATGGCTACACCTTC
.	TRBV11-1	TRBJ1-6	.	CASSDYRWRDGSLHF	TGTGCCAGCAGCGACTATCGGTGGAGGGATGGATCCCTCCACTTT
TRBD1	TRBV3-1	TRBJ2-1	.	CASRSGGAEQFF	TGTGCCAGCCGTTCAGGGGGAGCTGAGCAGTTCTTC
.	TRBV7-3	TRBJ2-1	.	CASSLFSGSSYNEQFF	TGTGCCAGCAGCTTATTTAGCGGAAGCTCCTACAATGAGCAGTTCTTC
TRBD1	TRBV19	TRBJ2-5	.	CASSSMTAPPGQAPGWYQETQYF	TGTGCCAGTAGTAGCATGACGGCCCCCCCGGGACAGGCACCTGGTTGGTACCAAGAGACCCAGTACTTC
TRBD1	TRBV3-1	TRBJ2-5	.	CASSQGWRTGYSETQYF	TGTGCCAGCAGCCAAGGGTGGAGGACAGGGTATTCAGAGACCCAGTACTTC
TRBD2	TRBV28	TRBJ2-1	.	CASSLYRPGGGGAYNEQFF	TGTGCCAGCAGTTTATACCGCCCGGGTGGCGGGGGGGCCTACAATGAGCAGTTCTTC
.	TRBV27	TRBJ2-2	few	CASSSAIAANTGELFF	TGTGCCAGCAGTTCTGCAATAGCGGCGAACACCGGGGAGCTGTTTTTT
.	TRBV7-6	TRBJ1-1	many	CASSWTENTEAFF	TGTGCCAGCAGCTGGACAGAGAACACTGAAGCTTTCTTT
.	TRBV4-3	TRBJ2-7	.	CASSPDVGSISYEQYF	TGCGCCAGCAGCCCGGATGTCGGGTCGATCTCCTACGAGCAGTACTTC
TRBD2	TRBV7-2	TRBJ2-3	few	CASSLWGLNSDTQYF	TGTGCCAGCAGCTTATGGGGACTAAACTCAGATACGCAGTATTTT
.	TRBV12-3/TRBV12-4	TRBJ1-1	few	CATQYYINTEAFF	TGTGCCACCCAGTATTACATCAACACTGAAGCTTTCTTT
.	TRBV7-9	TRBJ2-1	many	CASSLAGSYNEQFF	TGTGCCAGCAGCTTAGCGGGGTCCTACAATGAGCAGTTCTTC
.	TRBV7-6	TRBJ1-3	.	CASSLPLTKVGNTIYF	TGTGCCAGCAGCTTACCTTTAACTAAGGTTGGAAACACCATATATTTT
.	TRBV7-8	TRBJ2-5	many	CASSPFTDEVSGETQYF	TGTGCCAGCAGCCCCTTCACCGACGAGGTGTCGGGGGAGACCCAGTACTTC
TRBD1	TRBV5-8	TRBJ1-1	.	CASSLVTGGLAFF	TGTGCCAGCAGCTTGGTGACAGGGGGGTTGGCTTTCTTT
.	TRBV7-3	TRBJ1-1	.	CASSPGRVGEAFF	TGTGCCAGCAGCCCAGGGCGCGTGGGTGAAGCTTTCTTT
.	TRBV10-3	TRBJ1-1	.	CAISTGAEAFF	TGTGCCATCAGTACCGGGGCTGAAGCTTTCTTT
.	TRBV4-1	TRBJ2-7	.	CASSHGGRYEQYF	TGCGCCAGCAGCCACGGGGGGCGATACGAGCAGTACTTC
TRBD1	TRBV7-9	TRBJ1-2	few	CASSLAYRDRDDGYTF	TGTGCCAGCAGCTTAGCCTACCGGGACAGGGATGATGGCTACACCTTC
.	TRBV9	TRBJ2-3	.	CASSVGGATTDTQYF	TGTGCCAGCAGCGTAGGCGGGGCGACCACAGATACGCAGTATTTT
TRBD2	TRBV11-2	TRBJ2-5	few	CASSVWAGVQETQYF	TGTGCCAGCAGCGTCTGGGCGGGGGTCCAAGAGACCCAGTACTTC
TRBD2	TRBV12-3/TRBV12-4	TRBJ2-7	few	CASSSRTSNSYEQYF	TGTGCCAGCAGCTCTCGGACTAGCAACTCCTACGAGCAGTACTTC
TRBD1	TRBV7-2	TRBJ1-5	few	CASSTRTGFSNQPQHF	TGTGCCAGCAGCACCCGGACAGGGTTCAGCAATCAGCCCCAGCATTTT
TRBD2	TRBV24-1	TRBJ2-1	.	CATSDLGSGESYNEQFF	TGTGCCACCAGTGATTTAGGTAGCGGGGAATCCTACAATGAGCAGTTCTTC